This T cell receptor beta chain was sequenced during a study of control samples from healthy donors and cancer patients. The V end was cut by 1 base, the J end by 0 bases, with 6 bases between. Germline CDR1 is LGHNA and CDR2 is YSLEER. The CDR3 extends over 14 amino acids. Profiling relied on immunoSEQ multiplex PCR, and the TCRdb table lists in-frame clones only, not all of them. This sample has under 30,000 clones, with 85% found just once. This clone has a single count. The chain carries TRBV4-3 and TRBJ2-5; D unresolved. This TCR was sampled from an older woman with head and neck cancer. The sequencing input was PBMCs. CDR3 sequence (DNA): TGCGCCAGCAGCCAAGGGGTGTACCAAGAGACCCAGTACTTC. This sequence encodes CASSQGVYQETQYF.